One sample yielded the 18 T cell receptor beta chains listed below, sequenced in a study of blood T cell repertoires in COVID-19. Clones were read by immunoSEQ multiplex PCR, and TCRdb kept only the in-frame ones, dropping some. Of 250,000 to 300,000 clones listed, 80% to 90% were seen once; the top ten hold about 9.4%. The material sequenced was peripheral blood. These receptors originate from an older woman with COVID-19, enrolled during active disease.

This chain joins TRBV19 and TRBJ2-1; TRBD2 matches at 7 bases. V was pared by 6 bases and J by 1 base, with 6 bases of the junction left unmatched. CDR3 length: 15 amino acids. Germline CDR1 and CDR2: LNHDA and SQIVND (reference sequence). The CDR3 DNA reads as TGTGCCAGTAGGGTCCGTAGCGGGTCCTACAATGAGCAGTTCTTC. Translating it yields CASRVRSGSYNEQFF. Full variable domain (remainder filled in from reference TRBV19 and TRBJ2-1): DGGITQSPKYLFRKEGQNVTLSCEQNLNHDAMYWYRQDPGQGLRLIYYSQIVNDFQKGDIAEGYSVSREKKESFPLTVTSAQKNPTAFYLCASRVRSGSYNEQFFGPGTRLTVL.

This chain uses TRBV28 with TRBJ1-5; D ambiguous. Germline V gene lookup returns CDR1 MDHEN and CDR2 SYDVKM. V gave up 5 bases and J gave up 3 bases, with 26 bases separating them. The length of the CDR3 is 19 residues. The chain's CDR3 is CASSQDATDQMRVNQPQHF. For the CDR3, the DNA is TGTGCCAGCAGTCAGGACGCGACCGATCAGATGAGGGTCAATCAGCCCCAGCATTTT.

This clone showed up just once. This rearrangement joins TRBV11-3 to TRBJ1-2, with a possible D match to TRBD1 (6 bases). V was shortened by 1 base and J by 6 bases, with 15 bases between the two germline ends. The CDR3 contains 15 residues. Germline V gene lookup returns CDR1 SGHNT and CDR2 YENEEA. The CDR3 sequence: CASSLAWGTRHGYTF. The DNA for the CDR3 is TGTGCCAGCAGCTTAGCCTGGGGGACACGTCATGGCTACACCTTC.

DNA for the CDR3: TGTGCCAGCAGCCCGGACAGTCGGAACACCATATATTTT. Protein: CASSPDSRNTIYF. The V call is TRBV3-1 (or the pseudogene TRBV3-2), the J call TRBJ1-3; maybe TRBD1 (6 bases). Trimming took 4 bases from V and 7 from J, leaving 11 bases between them. This CDR3 comprises 13 residues. Germline V lookup: CDR1 LGHDT, CDR2 YNNKEL (reference sequence).

J is TRBJ2-3 and V is TRBV6-4; TRBD2 matches 7 bases. V shed 3 bases, J shed 3 bases, and the junction held 3 bases outside the gene matches. The CDR3 totals 14 residues. Germline loops: CDR1 MRHNA, CDR2 SNTAGT. Written as DNA, the CDR3 is TGTGCCAGCAGTGAAAGCGGGACGACAGATACGCAGTATTTT. Its translation is CASSESGTTDTQYF.

The chain employs TRBV24-1 and TRBJ2-5; TRBD1 agrees at 7 bases. Losses at the gene ends were 5 bases for V and 2 bases for J; bases not matched to a gene: 10. CDR3 length equals 16 residues. Germline values: CDR1 KGHDR, CDR2 SFDVKD. The chain's CDR3 is CATSGPQGEGQETQYF. In DNA form, the CDR3 reads TGTGCCACCAGTGGCCCCCAGGGGGAAGGTCAAGAGACCCAGTACTTC.

On this clone itself: The same CDR3 is also encoded by other DNA sequences in this sample. This chain connects TRBV27 to TRBJ2-1, with TRBD2 matching over 10 bases. The CDR3 loop spans 15 amino acids. The germline gives CDR1 MNHEY, CDR2 SMNVEV (reference sequence). V was clipped by 2 bases and J by 6 bases; unmatched bases: 4. CDR3 protein: CASSLLAGEGNEQFF. In nucleotides, the CDR3 is TGTGCCAGCAGTTTACTAGCGGGAGAAGGCAATGAGCAGTTCTTC.

DNA of the CDR3: TGTGCCAGCAGTTTATATCACACGGGACAGGTACACAATCAGCCCCAGCATTTT. It codes for CASSLYHTGQVHNQPQHF. This chain uses TRBV27 with TRBJ1-5; 8 nucleotides line up with TRBD1. Germline loops: CDR1 MNHEY, CDR2 SMNVEV (reference sequence). CDR3 length: 18 residues. The V gene end was trimmed by 1 base and the J gene end by 3 bases; junction bases not matched to a gene: 11.

V usage is TRBV5-1 and J usage is TRBJ2-5, with 7 bases matching TRBD1. CDR3 length: 14 amino acids. CDR1 is SGHRS, CDR2 YFSETQ, per germline. After removal of 7 bases from V and 1 base from J, the junction contained 7 bases not matched to a gene. DNA of the CDR3: TGCGCCAGCCACAGGGACAGAGCCCAAGAGACCCAGTACTTC. Translated: CASHRDRAQETQYF.

V is TRBV5-5 and J is TRBJ1-1; 10 bases fit TRBD1. Germline V lookup: CDR1 SGHKS, CDR2 YYEKEE (reference sequence). Trimming cost V 10 bases and J 0 bases; bases outside gene matches: 15. The CDR3 has 17 residues. For the CDR3, the DNA is TGTGCCTGCGGCATGACAGGGGGCAACACTTTGAACACTGAAGCTTTCTTT. It yields the protein CACGMTGGNTLNTEAFF.

This rearrangement joins TRBV5-4 to TRBJ2-7; tentatively, D is TRBD1 (6 bases). Trimming left V 3 bases short and J 0 bases short, with 13 bases between. Germline V gene data show CDR1 as SGHNT and CDR2 as YYREEE (reference sequence). The CDR3 covers 15 residues. The CDR3 DNA follows: TGTGCCAGCAGCTCTGGACAGTCCTTCTCCTACGAGCAGTACTTC. Translated: CASSSGQSFSYEQYF.

The count of this clone is one. The V gene is TRBV28, the J gene TRBJ2-3; TRBD2 might be the D (5 bases). The V gene lost 6 bases and the J gene lost 0 bases, with 13 bases spanning the gap. CDR3 length equals 15 residues. The V gene's germline CDR1 is MDHEN and CDR2 SYDVKM. In DNA, the CDR3 is TGTGCCAGCAGCCGACCGACTACAAGCACAGATACGCAGTATTTT. Translating gives CASSRPTTSTDTQYF.

The V and J genes are TRBV9 and TRBJ1-1; D remains ambiguous. V was shortened by 0 bases and J by 4 bases, with 16 bases between the two germline ends. The CDR3 spans 16 residues. The germline gives CDR1 SGDLS, CDR2 YYNGEE. The DNA for the CDR3 is TGTGCCAGCAGCGTAGACGGAGTTCAAAGAGGCACTGAAGCTTTCTTT. Its translation is CASSVDGVQRGTEAFF.

The genes are TRBV30 and TRBJ1-4; TRBD1 matches 7 bases. This CDR3 is 15 amino acids long. Germline V CDR1 and CDR2: GTSNPN, SVGIG (reference sequence). The trim removed 1 base at V and 8 bases at J, leaving 10 bases unmatched. CDR3 sequence reads: CAWSGPGAGGEKLFF. CDR3 DNA sequence: TGTGCCTGGAGTGGCCCTGGGGCAGGGGGGGAAAAACTGTTTTTT.

A word on this clone: The same CDR3 arises from other DNA sequences in this sample as well. The rearrangement links TRBV6-5 to TRBJ2-7, with TRBD2 as a possible D gene (5 bases). Germline assignment: CDR1 MNHEY and CDR2 SVGAGI. The V and J ends lost 6 bases and 6 bases respectively, with 9 bases between them. This CDR3 is 11 amino acids long. The CDR3 DNA is TGTGCCAGCAGCCGGAGCGGCGAGCAGTACTTC. The encoded protein is CASSRSGEQYF.

The chain links TRBV28 to TRBJ1-3; D gene uncertain. The CDR3 has 17 residues. Germline-derived CDR1 and CDR2 are MDHEN and SYDVKM. V was clipped by 5 bases and J by 2 bases, with 19 bases between them. CDR3 nucleotide sequence: TGTGCCAGCAGTCGCCTTGCCCGGAGGGAGGCTGGAAACACCATATATTTT. Translated, it gives CASSRLARREAGNTIYF.

The chain employs TRBV6-4 and TRBJ2-7, with 8 positions matching TRBD2. Germline CDR1 is MRHNA and CDR2 is SNTAGT. V lost 3 bases and J lost 6; bases outside the gene matches: 4. The CDR3 sequence is 13 residues long. CDR3 sequence (DNA): TGTGCCAGCAGTGAGGAGCGGGGGACCGAGCAGTACTTC. Protein: CASSEERGTEQYF.

The CDR3, as DNA: TGTGCCAGCAGCCACAGTAGCGGGAGGGTTTGGGAGGACGAGCAGTACTTC. This translates into CASSHSSGRVWEDEQYF. The chain carries TRBV3-1 (or the pseudogene TRBV3-2) and TRBJ2-7; 11 bases are shared with TRBD2. V lost 3 bases, J lost 5 bases, and 12 bases stayed unmatched. The CDR3 is made up of 17 amino acids. Germline CDR1 and CDR2: LGHDT and YNNKEL (reference sequence).